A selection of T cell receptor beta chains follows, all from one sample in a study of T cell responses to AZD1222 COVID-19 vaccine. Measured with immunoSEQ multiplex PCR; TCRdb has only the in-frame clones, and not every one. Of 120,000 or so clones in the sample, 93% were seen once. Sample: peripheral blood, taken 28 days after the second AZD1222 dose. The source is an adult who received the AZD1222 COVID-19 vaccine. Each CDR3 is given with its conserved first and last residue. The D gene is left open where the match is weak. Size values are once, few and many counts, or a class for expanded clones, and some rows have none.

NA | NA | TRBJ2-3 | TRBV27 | CASRQQGDTQYF | TGTGCCAGCAGACAACAGGGAGATACGCAGTATTTT
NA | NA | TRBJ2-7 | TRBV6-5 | CATRTSRGSIEQYF | TGTGCCACCCGTACTAGTCGGGGGTCCATCGAGCAGTACTTC
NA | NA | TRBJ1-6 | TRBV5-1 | CASSRGEIDSPLHF | TGCGCCAGCAGCCGAGGAGAGATAGATTCACCCCTCCACTTT
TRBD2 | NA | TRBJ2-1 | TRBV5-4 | CASIDKRGGSYNEQFF | TGTGCCAGCATCGATAAGCGGGGTGGCTCCTACAATGAGCAGTTCTTC
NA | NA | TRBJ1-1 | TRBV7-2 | CASSLDGLTEAFF | TGTGCCAGCAGCTTAGACGGTTTAACTGAAGCTTTCTTT
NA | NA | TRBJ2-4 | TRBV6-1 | CASSDSGTQGRNIQYF | TGTGCCAGCAGTGATTCGGGGACCCAAGGACGAAACATTCAGTACTTC
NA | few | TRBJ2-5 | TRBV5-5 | CASSLRDRQVVKETQYF | TGTGCCAGCAGCCTCCGAGACAGACAAGTGGTCAAAGAGACCCAGTACTTC
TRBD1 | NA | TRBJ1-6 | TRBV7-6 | CASSLAVQDRSSSYNSPLHF | TGTGCCAGCAGCTTAGCGGTTCAGGACAGGTCGAGCTCCTATAATTCACCCCTCCACTTT
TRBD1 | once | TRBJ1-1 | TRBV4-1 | CASSQGALTGGSNTEAFF | TGCGCCAGCAGCCAAGGAGCCCTGACAGGGGGCTCGAACACTGAAGCTTTCTTT
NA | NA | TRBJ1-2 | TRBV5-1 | CASSLQGPVYGYTF | TGCGCCAGCAGCTTGCAGGGACCGGTCTATGGCTACACCTTC
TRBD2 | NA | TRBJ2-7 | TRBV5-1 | CASNPGGGTTYEQYF | TGCGCCAGCAATCCGGGAGGGGGAACTACCTACGAGCAGTACTTC
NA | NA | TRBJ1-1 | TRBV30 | CAWSPQGTEAFF | TGTGCCTGGAGTCCCCAGGGCACTGAAGCTTTCTTT
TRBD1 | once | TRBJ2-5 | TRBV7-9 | CASSRQGVETQYF | TGTGCCAGCAGCCGACAGGGGGTGGAGACCCAGTACTTC
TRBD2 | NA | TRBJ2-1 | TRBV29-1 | CSVAGTTSYNEQFF | TGCAGCGTTGCCGGGACTACTTCCTACAATGAGCAGTTCTTC
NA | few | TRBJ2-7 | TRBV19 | CASSSGPRGSDEQYF | TGTGCCAGTAGTTCCGGCCCAAGGGGTTCCGACGAGCAGTACTTC
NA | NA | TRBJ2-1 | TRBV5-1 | CASRGGRQTNEQFF | TGCGCCAGCAGGGGGGGGCGACAGACCAATGAGCAGTTCTTC
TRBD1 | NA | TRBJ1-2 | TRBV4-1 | CASSALTGRRNRNYGYTF | TGCGCCAGCAGCGCATTGACAGGGCGGCGGAATAGGAACTATGGCTACACCTTC
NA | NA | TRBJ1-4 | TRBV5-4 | CASSLGTSRGGEKLFF | TGTGCCAGCAGCTTGGGGACGAGCAGGGGAGGGGAAAAACTGTTTTTT
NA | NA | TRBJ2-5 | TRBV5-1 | CASSSTGQETQYF | TGCGCCAGCAGCTCGACAGGTCAAGAGACCCAGTACTTC
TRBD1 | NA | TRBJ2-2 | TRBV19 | CASSLTGGNTGELFF | TGTGCCAGTAGTTTGACAGGGGGCAACACCGGGGAGCTGTTTTTT
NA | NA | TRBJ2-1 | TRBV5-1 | CASSSRDKDSYNEQFF | TGCGCCAGCAGCTCGCGGGACAAAGACTCCTACAATGAGCAGTTCTTC
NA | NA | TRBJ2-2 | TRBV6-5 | CASTQVRGAAGELFF | TGTGCCAGCACACAGGTCCGAGGGGCGGCCGGGGAGCTGTTTTTT
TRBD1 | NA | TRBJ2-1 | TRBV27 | CASSWGQGPYNEQFF | TGTGCCAGCAGTTGGGGACAGGGACCCTACAATGAGCAGTTCTTC
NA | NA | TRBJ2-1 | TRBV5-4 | CASSLVDSYNEQFF | TGTGCCAGCAGCTTGGTCGATTCATACAATGAGCAGTTCTTC
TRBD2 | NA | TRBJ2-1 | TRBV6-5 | CASIPKRDSYNEQFF | TGTGCCAGCATTCCCAAGCGGGACTCTTACAATGAGCAGTTCTTC
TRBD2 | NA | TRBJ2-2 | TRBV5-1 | CASSLGLVPDTGELFF | TGCGCCAGCAGCCTGGGACTAGTTCCGGACACCGGGGAGCTGTTTTTT
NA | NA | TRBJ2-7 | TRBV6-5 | CASSYSRGWGQYF | TGTGCCAGCAGTTACTCCAGGGGTTGGGGGCAGTACTTC
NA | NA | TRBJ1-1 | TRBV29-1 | CSVAYRMNTEAFF | TGCAGCGTTGCTTACAGAATGAACACTGAAGCTTTCTTT
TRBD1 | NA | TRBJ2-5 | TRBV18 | CASSPLGTEETQYF | TGTGCCAGCTCACCGCTTGGGACAGAAGAGACCCAGTACTTC
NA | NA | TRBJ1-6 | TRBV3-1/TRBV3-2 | CASSQAQGYNSPLHF | TGTGCCAGCAGCCAGGCTCAGGGGTATAATTCACCCCTCCACTTT
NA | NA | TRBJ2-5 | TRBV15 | CATSRVPPETQYF | TGTGCCACCAGCAGAGTCCCCCCAGAGACCCAGTACTTC
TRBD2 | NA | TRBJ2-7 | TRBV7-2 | CASSLAPTSAGHF | TGTGCCAGCAGCTTAGCTCCGACTAGCGCGGGCCACTTC
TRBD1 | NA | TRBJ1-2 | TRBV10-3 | CAIGTEANYGYTF | TGTGCCATTGGGACAGAAGCTAACTATGGCTACACCTTC
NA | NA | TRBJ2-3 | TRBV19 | CASRDKGTDTQYF | TGTGCCAGCCGGGACAAGGGAACAGATACGCAGTATTTT
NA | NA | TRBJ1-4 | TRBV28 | CASSPPGVVTNEKLFF | TGTGCCAGCAGCCCCCCCGGGGTCGTGACTAATGAAAAACTGTTTTTT
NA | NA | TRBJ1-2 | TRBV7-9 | CASSPQGNGYTF | TGTGCCAGCAGCCCCCAGGGGAATGGCTACACCTTC
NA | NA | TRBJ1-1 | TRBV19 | CASMSGPSNTEAFF | TGTGCCAGTATGTCCGGACCCTCGAACACTGAAGCTTTCTTT
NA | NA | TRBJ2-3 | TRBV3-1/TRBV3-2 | CFLGFTDTQYF | TGTTTCCTGGGGTTTACAGATACGCAGTATTTT